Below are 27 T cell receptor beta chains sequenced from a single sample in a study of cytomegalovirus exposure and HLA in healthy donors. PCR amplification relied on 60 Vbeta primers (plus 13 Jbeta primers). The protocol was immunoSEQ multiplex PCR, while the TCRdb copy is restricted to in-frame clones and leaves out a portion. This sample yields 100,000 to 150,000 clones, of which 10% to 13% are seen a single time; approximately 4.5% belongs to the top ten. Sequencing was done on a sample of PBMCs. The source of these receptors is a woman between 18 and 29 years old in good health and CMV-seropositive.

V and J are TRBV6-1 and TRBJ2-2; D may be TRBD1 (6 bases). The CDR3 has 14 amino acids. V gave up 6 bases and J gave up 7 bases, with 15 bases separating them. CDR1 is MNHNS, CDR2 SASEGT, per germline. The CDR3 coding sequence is TGTGCCAGCAGATACCTACAGGGAAGCGGGGAGCTGTTTTTT. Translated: CASRYLQGSGELFF.

The CDR3 protein is CASSLGDMNTEAFF. The DNA of the CDR3 is TGCGCCAGCAGCTTGGGAGATATGAACACTGAAGCTTTCTTT. The chain joins TRBV5-1 to TRBJ1-1; D remains ambiguous. CDR1 is SGHRS, CDR2 YFSETQ, per germline. The CDR3 covers 14 residues. Trimming shortened V by 0 bases and J by 0 bases, and 6 bases separated the two germline ends.

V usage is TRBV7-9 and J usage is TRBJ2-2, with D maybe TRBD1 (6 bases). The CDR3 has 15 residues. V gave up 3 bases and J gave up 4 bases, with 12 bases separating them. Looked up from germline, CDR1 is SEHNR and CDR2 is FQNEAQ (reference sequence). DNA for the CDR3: TGTGCCAGCAGCTTCCGGGACATAGGCACCGGGGAGCTGTTTTTT. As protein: CASSFRDIGTGELFF.

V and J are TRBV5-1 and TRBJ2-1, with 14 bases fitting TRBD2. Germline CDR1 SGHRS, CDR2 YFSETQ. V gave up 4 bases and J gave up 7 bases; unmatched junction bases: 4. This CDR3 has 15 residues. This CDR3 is CASSEGLAGGNEQFF. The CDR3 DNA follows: TGCGCCAGCAGCGAAGGACTAGCGGGAGGAAATGAGCAGTTCTTC.

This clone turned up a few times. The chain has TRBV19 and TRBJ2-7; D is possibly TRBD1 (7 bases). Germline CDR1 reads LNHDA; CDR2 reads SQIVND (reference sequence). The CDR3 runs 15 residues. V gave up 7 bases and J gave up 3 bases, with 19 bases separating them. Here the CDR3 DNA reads TGTGCCAGTAACCACCCGCAGGGGGGCTTCTACGAGCAGTACTTC. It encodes CASNHPQGGFYEQYF.

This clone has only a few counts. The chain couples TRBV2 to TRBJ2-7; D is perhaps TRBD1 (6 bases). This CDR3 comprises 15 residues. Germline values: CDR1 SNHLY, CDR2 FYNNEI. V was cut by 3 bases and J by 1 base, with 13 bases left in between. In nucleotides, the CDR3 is TGTGCCAGCAGTGATCCAGGGGAATGGTCCTACGAGCAGTACTTC. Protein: CASSDPGEWSYEQYF. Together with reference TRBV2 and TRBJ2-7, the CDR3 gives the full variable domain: EPEVTQTPSHQVTQMGQEVILRCVPISNHLYFYWYRQILGQKVEFLVSFYNNEISEKSEIFDDQFSVERPDGSNFTLKIRSTKLEDSAMYFCASSDPGEWSYEQYFGPGTRLTVT.

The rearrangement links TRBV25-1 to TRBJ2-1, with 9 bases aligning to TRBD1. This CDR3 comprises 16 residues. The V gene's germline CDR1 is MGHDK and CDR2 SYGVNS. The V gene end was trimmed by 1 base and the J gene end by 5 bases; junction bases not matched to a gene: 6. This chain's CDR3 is CASSELGDRAHNEQFF. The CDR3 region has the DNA TGTGCCAGCAGTGAATTGGGGGACAGGGCTCACAATGAGCAGTTCTTC.

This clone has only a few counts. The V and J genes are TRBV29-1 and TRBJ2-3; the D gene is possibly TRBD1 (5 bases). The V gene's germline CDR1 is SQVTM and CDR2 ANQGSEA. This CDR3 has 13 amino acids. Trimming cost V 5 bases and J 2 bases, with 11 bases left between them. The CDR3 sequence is CSVLQVFTDTQYF. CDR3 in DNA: TGCAGCGTTTTACAGGTCTTCACAGATACGCAGTATTTT.

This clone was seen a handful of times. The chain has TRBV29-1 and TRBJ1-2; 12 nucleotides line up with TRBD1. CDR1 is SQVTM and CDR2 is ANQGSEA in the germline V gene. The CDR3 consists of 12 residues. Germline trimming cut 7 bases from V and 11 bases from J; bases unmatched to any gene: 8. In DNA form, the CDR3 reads TGCAGCGCACCGGGACAGGGGGCTGAGTACACCTTC. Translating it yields CSAPGQGAEYTF.

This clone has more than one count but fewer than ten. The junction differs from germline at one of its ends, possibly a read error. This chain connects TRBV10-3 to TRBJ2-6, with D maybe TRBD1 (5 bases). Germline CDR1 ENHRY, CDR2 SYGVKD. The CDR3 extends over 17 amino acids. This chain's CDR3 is CAITETEVNSGANVLTF. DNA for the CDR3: TGTGCCATCACTGAGACAGAAGTTAACTCTGGGGCCAACGTCCTGACTTTC.

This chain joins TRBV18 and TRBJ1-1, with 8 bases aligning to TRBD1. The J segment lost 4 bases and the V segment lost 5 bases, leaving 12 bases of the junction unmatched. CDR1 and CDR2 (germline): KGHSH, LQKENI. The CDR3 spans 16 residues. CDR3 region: CASSSTGDTRRTEAFF. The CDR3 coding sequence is TGTGCCAGCTCATCGACAGGGGATACACGCCGCACTGAAGCTTTCTTT.

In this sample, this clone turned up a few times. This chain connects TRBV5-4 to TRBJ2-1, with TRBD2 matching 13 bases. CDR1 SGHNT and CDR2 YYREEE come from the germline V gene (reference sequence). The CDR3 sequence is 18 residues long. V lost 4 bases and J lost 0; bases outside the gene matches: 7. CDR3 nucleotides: TGTGCCAGCAGCGCGACTAGCGGGAGGTTCAACTCCTACAATGAGCAGTTCTTC. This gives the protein CASSATSGRFNSYNEQFF.

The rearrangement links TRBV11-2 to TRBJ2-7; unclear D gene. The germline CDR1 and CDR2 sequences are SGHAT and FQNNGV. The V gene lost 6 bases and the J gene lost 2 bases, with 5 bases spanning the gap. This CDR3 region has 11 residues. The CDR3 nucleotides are TGTGCCAGCAGTCAGGCCTACGAGCAGTACTTC. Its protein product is CASSQAYEQYF.

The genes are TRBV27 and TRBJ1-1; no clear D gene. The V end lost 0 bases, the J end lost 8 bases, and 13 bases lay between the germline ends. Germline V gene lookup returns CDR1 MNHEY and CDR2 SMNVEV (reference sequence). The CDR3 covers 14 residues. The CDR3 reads CASSLSGGRREAFF. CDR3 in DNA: TGTGCCAGCAGTTTATCGGGAGGACGGCGAGAAGCTTTCTTT.

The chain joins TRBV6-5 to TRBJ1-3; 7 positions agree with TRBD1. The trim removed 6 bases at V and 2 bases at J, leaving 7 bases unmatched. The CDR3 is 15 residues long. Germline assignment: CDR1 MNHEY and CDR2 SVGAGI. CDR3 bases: TGTGCCAGCAGCCTGACAGGGCCAACTGGAAACACCATATATTTT. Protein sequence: CASSLTGPTGNTIYF.

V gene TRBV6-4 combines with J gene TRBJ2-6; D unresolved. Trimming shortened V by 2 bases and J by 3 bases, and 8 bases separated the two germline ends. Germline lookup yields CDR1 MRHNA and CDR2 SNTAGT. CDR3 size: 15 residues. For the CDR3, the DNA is TGTGCCAGCAGTGACAAGCCCGGTGGGGCCAACGTCCTGACTTTC. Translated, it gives CASSDKPGGANVLTF.

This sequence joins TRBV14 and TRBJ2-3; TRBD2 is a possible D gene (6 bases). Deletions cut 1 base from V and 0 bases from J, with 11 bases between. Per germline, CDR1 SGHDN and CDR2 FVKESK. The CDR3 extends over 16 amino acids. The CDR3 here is CASSQGPSVSTDTQYF. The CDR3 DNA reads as TGTGCCAGCAGCCAAGGTCCTAGCGTTAGCACAGATACGCAGTATTTT.

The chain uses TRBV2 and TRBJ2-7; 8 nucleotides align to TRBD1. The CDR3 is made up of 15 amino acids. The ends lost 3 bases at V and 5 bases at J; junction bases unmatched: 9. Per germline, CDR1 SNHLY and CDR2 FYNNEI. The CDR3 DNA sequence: TGTGCCAGCAGTGACATCGCGGACAGGGAACACGAGCAGTACTTC. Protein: CASSDIADREHEQYF.

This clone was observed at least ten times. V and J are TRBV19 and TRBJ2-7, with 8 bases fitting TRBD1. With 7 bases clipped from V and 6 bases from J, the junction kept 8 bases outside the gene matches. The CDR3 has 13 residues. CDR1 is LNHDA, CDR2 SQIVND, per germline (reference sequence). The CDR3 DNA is TGTGCCAGTAATTTTGGACAGGGAGGCGAGCAGTACTTC. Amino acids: CASNFGQGGEQYF. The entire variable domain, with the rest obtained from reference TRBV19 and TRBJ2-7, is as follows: DGGITQSPKYLFRKEGQNVTLSCEQNLNHDAMYWYRQDPGQGLRLIYYSQIVNDFQKGDIAEGYSVSREKKESFPLTVTSAQKNPTAFYLCASNFGQGGEQYFGPGTRLTVT.

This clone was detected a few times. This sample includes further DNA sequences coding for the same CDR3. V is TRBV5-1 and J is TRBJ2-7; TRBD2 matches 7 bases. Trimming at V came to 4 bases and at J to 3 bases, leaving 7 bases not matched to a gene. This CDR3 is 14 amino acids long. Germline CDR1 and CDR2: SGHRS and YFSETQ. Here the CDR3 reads CASSVDRGVYEQYF. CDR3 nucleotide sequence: TGCGCCAGCAGCGTCGACCGGGGGGTCTACGAGCAGTACTTC.

The CDR3 DNA reads as TGTGCCAGCAGCGCAGGACTAGCAGCTTACGAGCAGTACTTC. It specifies CASSAGLAAYEQYF. The chain uses TRBV4-2 and TRBJ2-5; 8 bases fit TRBD2. The assigned J gene may be wrong: the sequence end matches TRBJ2-7 better. Germline V gene lookup returns CDR1 LGHNA and CDR2 YNFKEQ. The length of the CDR3 is 14 residues.

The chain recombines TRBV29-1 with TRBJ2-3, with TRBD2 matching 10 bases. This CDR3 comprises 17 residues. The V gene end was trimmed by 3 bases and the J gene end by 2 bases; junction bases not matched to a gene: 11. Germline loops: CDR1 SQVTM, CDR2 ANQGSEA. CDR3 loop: CSVDLNSGRDSTDTQYF. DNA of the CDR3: TGCAGCGTTGATTTGAACAGCGGGAGGGATTCCACAGATACGCAGTATTTT.

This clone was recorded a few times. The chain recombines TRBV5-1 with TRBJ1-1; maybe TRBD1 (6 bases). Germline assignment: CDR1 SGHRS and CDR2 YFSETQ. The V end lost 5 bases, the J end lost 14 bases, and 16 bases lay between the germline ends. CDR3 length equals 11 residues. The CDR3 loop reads CASRLQGRCFF. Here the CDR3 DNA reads TGCGCCAGCAGGCTACAGGGAAGGTGCTTCTTT.

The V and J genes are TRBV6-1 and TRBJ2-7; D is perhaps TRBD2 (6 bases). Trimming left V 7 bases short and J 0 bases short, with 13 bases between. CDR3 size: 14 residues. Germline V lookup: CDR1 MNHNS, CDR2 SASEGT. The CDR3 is CASIGRGSSYEQYF. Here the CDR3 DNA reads TGTGCCAGCATCGGTCGGGGGAGCTCCTACGAGCAGTACTTC.

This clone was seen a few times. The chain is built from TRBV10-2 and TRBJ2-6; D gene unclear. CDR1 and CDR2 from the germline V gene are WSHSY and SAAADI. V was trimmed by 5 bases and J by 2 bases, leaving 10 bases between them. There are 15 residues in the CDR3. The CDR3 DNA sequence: TGCGCCAGCAGTCCCCGTGAGGCTGGGGCCAACGTCCTGACTTTC. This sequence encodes CASSPREAGANVLTF.

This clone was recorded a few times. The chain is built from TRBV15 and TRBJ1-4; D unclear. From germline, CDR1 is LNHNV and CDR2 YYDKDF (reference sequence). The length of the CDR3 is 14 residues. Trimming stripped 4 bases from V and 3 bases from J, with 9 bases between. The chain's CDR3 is CATSTSGANEKLFF. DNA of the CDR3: TGTGCCACCAGCACCTCCGGGGCTAATGAAAAACTGTTTTTT.

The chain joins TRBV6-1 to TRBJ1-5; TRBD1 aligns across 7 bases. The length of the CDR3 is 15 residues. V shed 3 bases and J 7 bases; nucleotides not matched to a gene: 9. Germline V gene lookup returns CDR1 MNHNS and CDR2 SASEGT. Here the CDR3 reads CASSDRGKEQQPQHF. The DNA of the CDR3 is TGTGCCAGCAGTGACAGGGGGAAAGAACAGCAGCCCCAGCATTTT.